The entry that follows covers one TCR beta chain sequence. Methods used by the authors: Amplification of reference gene primers was used by the study to estimate nucleated cell counts. Data came from immunoSEQ multiplex PCR; TCRdb stores just in-frame clones and leaves some out. V, J and clone size derive from that table, while D and trimming were established from the DNA sequence. The table has 200,000 to 300,000 clones, 86% seen once; the top ten hold approximately 6.2%. Germline lookup yields CDR1 GTSNPN and CDR2 SVGIG (reference sequence). The CDR3 is made up of 13 amino acids. V gave up 4 bases and J gave up 4 bases, with 8 bases separating them. The sample belongs to a study of blood T cell repertoires in COVID-19. Overall study context: Specimens from acute and convalescent COVID-19 originated in the United States, Italy and Spain. T cells, B-cell-depleted T cells, or PBMCs provided the cDNA or gDNA that served as material.

The V and J genes are TRBV30 and TRBJ2-6, with D maybe TRBD2 (5 bases). This receptor was obtained from a man in his fifties or sixties with acute or convalescent COVID-19. The sequencing sample was made of peripheral blood. The CDR3, as DNA: TGTGCCTGGACGGGGAAGGGGGCCAACGTCCTGACTTTC. Amino acid sequence: CAWTGKGANVLTF.